Here is one T cell receptor beta chain with its context. Original analysis: Researchers report that nucleated cell counts were estimated from reference gene primer amplification. Assay used: immunoSEQ multiplex PCR; TCRdb lists only in-frame clones, some missing. V, J and clone size were drawn from that table, and D and trimming were deduced from the DNA. The sample yields 300,000 to 450,000 clones, roughly 86% seen once. The entry originates in a study of blood T cell repertoires in COVID-19. About the study: Samples taken during acute and convalescent COVID-19 were collected in the United States, Italy and Spain. T cells, B-cell-depleted T cells, or PBMCs provided the cDNA or gDNA that served as material.

CDR3 length: 15 residues. With 6 bases clipped from V and 6 bases from J, the junction kept 13 bases outside the gene matches. The germline gives CDR1 LGHDT, CDR2 YNNKEL (reference sequence). It was during active infection that Seattle patients were enrolled and then longitudinally followed. The TCR was taken from a woman aged 25 to 39 with COVID-19, enrolled during active disease. Specimen: peripheral blood. V is TRBV3-1 (or the pseudogene TRBV3-2) and J is TRBJ2-7; 8 bases map to TRBD2. The CDR3 sequence is CASRLSGTISTEQYF. The CDR3 DNA follows: TGTGCCAGCAGACTTAGCGGGACTATTTCTACCGAGCAGTACTTC.